The rows below give T cell receptor beta chains drawn from one sample of a study of blood T cells in healthy people across ages. TCRdb itself ran the 5' RACE reads through MiXCR, one entry per CDR3 protein. The sample shows 600,000 to 800,000 distinct CDR3 sequences, 20% to 25% of them seen only once. What was sequenced was blood. The source of these receptors is a man aged 65 to 79 in good health. Each CDR3 is given with its conserved first and last residue. D genes are given only for firm matches. Clone size appears in some rows only: once, few, many, or a class for an expanded clone.

j_call d_call clone_size v_call cdr3_nt cdr3_aa
TRBJ1-2 TRBD1 . TRBV20-1 TGCAGTGCTCATCCGACAGGGTCGTCTGGCTACACCTTC CSAHPTGSSGYTF
TRBJ2-5 . many TRBV24-1 TGTGCCACCAGTGCGGGGCCTCCGACGGAGACCCAGTACTTC CATSAGPPTETQYF
TRBJ2-2 . . TRBV6-6 TGTGCCAGCAGTACGACAGCGAACACCGGGGAGCTGTTTTTT CASSTTANTGELFF
TRBJ1-5 . . TRBV6-5 TGTGCCAGCCAGGACAGCGGAAATCAGCCCCAGCATTTT CASQDSGNQPQHF
TRBJ2-3 TRBD1 . TRBV7-3 TGTGCCAGCAGCTCAGGGGGCGGAGATACGCAGTATTTT CASSSGGGDTQYF
TRBJ2-5 . few TRBV19 TGTGCCAGTAGCCTTACTAGAACCCAAGAGACCCAGTACTTC CASSLTRTQETQYF
TRBJ2-1 . . TRBV28 TGTGCCAGCAGTTTATCCGGGATAGCGGAACACAATGAGCAGTTCTTC CASSLSGIAEHNEQFF
TRBJ2-1 . many TRBV25-1 TGTGCCAGCAGTGAAGTGAACTCCTACAATGAGCAGTTCTTC CASSEVNSYNEQFF
TRBJ1-4 . few TRBV19 TGTGCCAGTAGTATTTTGAGTGCAACTAATGAAAAACTGTTTTTT CASSILSATNEKLFF
TRBJ1-4 . many TRBV7-8 TGTGCCAGCAGCCAAGACGGATACTCAACTAATGAAAAACTGTTTTTT CASSQDGYSTNEKLFF
TRBJ2-2 . few TRBV29-1 TGCAGCGTTGAAGAGCCCGGGGAGCTGTTTTTT CSVEEPGELFF
TRBJ1-6 . . TRBV28 TGTGCCAGCAGTTATGGCTCACCCCTCCACTTT CASSYGSPLHF
TRBJ2-1 . . TRBV20-1 TGCAGCAACACCCGGGACTCGGCGGACAATGAGCAGTTCTTC CSNTRDSADNEQFF
TRBJ2-1 TRBD2 many TRBV20-1 TGCAGTGCGCAGGCGGGAGGTTCCTACAATGAGCAGTTCTTC CSAQAGGSYNEQFF
TRBJ2-7 TRBD1 few TRBV4-2 TGTGCCAGCAGCCAAGCAATACAGGGGGCGTATGCCTACGAGCAGTACTTC CASSQAIQGAYAYEQYF
TRBJ2-3 . once TRBV5-1 TGCGCCAGCAGCTTGCAGACAACTAGCACAGATACGCTGTATTTT CASSLQTTSTDTLYF
TRBJ1-1 . many TRBV7-2 TGTGCCAGCAGCTTTAGACGAGATTCAGGCACTGAAGCTTTCTTT CASSFRRDSGTEAFF
TRBJ2-1 . few TRBV20-1 TGCAGTGCTAGTCCGAATATTTTTGGCAATGAGCAGTTCTTC CSASPNIFGNEQFF
TRBJ2-7 TRBD2 . TRBV4-1 TGCGCCAGCAGCCAAGTTGACACTAGCGGGGTGAGCTCCTACGAGCAGTACTTC CASSQVDTSGVSSYEQYF
TRBJ2-7 TRBD2 . TRBV6-5 TGTGCCAGCAGTTACGGTACTAGCGAATCCTACGAGCAGTACTTC CASSYGTSESYEQYF
TRBJ1-4 . few TRBV5-1 TGCGCCAGCAGCTCGACAGCCGGCTCTAATGAAAAACTGTTTTTT CASSSTAGSNEKLFF
TRBJ2-7 TRBD2 . TRBV7-9 TGTGCCAGCAGCTTACAGCGGGGACCTACCTACGAGCAGTACTTC CASSLQRGPTYEQYF
TRBJ2-2 . . TRBV10-3 TGTGCCATCACGCGTGAGGGTTTGGCCGGGGAGCTGTTTTTT CAITREGLAGELFF
TRBJ1-5 . . TRBV20-1 TGCAGTGCTAGAAACGGGGAGGGCAATCAGCCCCAGCATTTT CSARNGEGNQPQHF
TRBJ1-2 . . TRBV20-1 TGCAGTGCTAAGCCGATACAGCTAAAAGACTATGGCTACACCTTC CSAKPIQLKDYGYTF
TRBJ1-2 . . TRBV10-3 TGTGCCATCAGTGAGAACAGAGACTATGGCTACACCTTC CAISENRDYGYTF
TRBJ2-1 . few TRBV11-2 TGTGCCAGCAGCTTTGGGGGCGCATACAATGAGCAGTTCTTC CASSFGGAYNEQFF